This T cell receptor beta chain was sequenced in a study of early T cells in non-severe SARS-CoV-2 infection. Whole-study context: Chains from this unsorted whole-blood bulk RNA could not be paired.

Study observations and caveats: VDJdb matching skewed toward anti-spike CD8 responses, missing private and CD4 specificities.

Trimming pared 1 base from V and 2 bases from J, leaving 14 bases between. CDR3 length equals 16 residues. CDR1 is SGHVS, CDR2 FNYEAQ, per germline. The TCR library protocol attached unique molecular identifiers to the individual cDNA molecules. TCRdb independently ran MiXCR on the 5' RACE reads; one entry per CDR3 protein. The data contain fewer than 85,000 distinct CDR3 sequences, about 11% of them seen just once; the ten biggest clones take up approximately 12%. A few counts support this clonotype. The antigen is unknown. The receptor comes from an adult who was a healthcare worker with PCR-confirmed SARS-CoV-2 infection or an uninfected control (not recorded which). The genes are TRBV7-6 and TRBJ1-1; a possible D gene is TRBD1 (6 bases). This specimen consisted of whole blood, obtained at baseline. CDR3 sequence: CASSLEPTGGNTEAFF. CDR3 nucleotide sequence: TGTGCCAGCAGCTTAGAACCGACAGGTGGAAACACTGAAGCTTTCTTT.